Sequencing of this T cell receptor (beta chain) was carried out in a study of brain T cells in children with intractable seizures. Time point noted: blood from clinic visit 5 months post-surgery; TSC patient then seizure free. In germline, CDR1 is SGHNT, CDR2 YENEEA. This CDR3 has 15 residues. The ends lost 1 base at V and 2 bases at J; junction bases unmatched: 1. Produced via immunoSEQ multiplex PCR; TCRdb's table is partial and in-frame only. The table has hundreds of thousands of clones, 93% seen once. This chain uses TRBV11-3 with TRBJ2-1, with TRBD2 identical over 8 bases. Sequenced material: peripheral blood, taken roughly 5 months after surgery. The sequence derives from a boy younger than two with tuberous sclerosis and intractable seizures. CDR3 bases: TGTGCCAGCAGCTTAGCAGCGGGAGCCTACAATGAGCAGTTCTTC. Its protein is CASSLAAGAYNEQFF. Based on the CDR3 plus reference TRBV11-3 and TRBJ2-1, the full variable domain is EAGVVQSPRYKIIEKKQPVAFWCNPISGHNTLYWYLQNLGQGPELLIRYENEEAVDDSQLPKDRFSAERLKGVDSTLKIQPAELGDSAVYLCASSLAAGAYNEQFFGPGTRLTVL.